The TCR beta chain under discussion was sequenced for a study of cytomegalovirus exposure and HLA in healthy donors. In the PCR, 60 Vbeta and 13 Jbeta primers were used. TCRdb's copy holds only in-frame clones and misses some; the assay was immunoSEQ multiplex PCR. The sample has about 220,000 clones, 75% to 90% seen once. The CDR3 spans 13 residues. Germline CDR1 is MNHNS and CDR2 is SASEGT. V shed 6 bases and J 1 base; nucleotides not matched to a gene: 2. This clonotype originated in a boy between 2 and 15 years old in good health and CMV-seronegative. Sequencing used PBMCs. J is TRBJ1-1 and V is TRBV6-1, with 7 bases that match TRBD1. CDR3 protein: CASRGTANTEAFF. The CDR3 coding sequence is TGTGCCAGCAGGGGGACAGCGAACACTGAAGCTTTCTTT.